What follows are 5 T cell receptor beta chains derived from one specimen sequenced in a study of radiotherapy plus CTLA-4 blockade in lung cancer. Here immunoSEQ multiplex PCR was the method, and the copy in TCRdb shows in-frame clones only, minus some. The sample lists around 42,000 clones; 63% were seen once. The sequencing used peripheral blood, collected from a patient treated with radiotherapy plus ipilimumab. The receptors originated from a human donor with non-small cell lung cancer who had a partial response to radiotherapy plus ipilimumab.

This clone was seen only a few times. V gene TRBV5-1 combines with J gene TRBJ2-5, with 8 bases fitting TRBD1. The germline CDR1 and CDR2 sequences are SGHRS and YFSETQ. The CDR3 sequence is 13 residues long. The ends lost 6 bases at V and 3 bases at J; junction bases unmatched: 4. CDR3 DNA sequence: TGCGCCAGCACCGGGACAGGCAAAGAGACCCAGTACTTC. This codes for CASTGTGKETQYF.

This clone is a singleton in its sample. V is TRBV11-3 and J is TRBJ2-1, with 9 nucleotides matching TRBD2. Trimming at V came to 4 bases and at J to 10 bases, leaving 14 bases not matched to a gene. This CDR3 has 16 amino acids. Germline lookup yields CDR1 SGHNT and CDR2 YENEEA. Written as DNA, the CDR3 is TGTGCCAGCAGCTCGTTAGGGCGGGAGGGACGAGGGGAGCAGTTCTTC. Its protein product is CASSSLGREGRGEQFF.

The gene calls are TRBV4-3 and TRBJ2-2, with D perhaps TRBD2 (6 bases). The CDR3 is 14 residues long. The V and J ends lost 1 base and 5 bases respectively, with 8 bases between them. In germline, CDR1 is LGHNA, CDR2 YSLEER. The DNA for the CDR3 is TGCGCCAGCAGCCAAGCCGGGAGAACCGGGGAGCTGTTTTTT. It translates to CASSQAGRTGELFF.

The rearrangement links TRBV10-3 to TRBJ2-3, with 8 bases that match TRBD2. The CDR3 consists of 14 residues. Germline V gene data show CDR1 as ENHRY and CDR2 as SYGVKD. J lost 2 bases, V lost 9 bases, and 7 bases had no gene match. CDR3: CAIYERGITDTQYF. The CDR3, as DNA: TGTGCCATATATGAGCGGGGGATCACAGATACGCAGTATTTT.

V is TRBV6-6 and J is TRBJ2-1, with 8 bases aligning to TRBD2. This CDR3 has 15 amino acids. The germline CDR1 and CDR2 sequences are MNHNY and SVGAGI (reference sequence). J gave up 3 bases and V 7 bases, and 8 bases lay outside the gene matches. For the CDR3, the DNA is TGTGCCAGCATTGAACGGGGGGGCCGCTACAATGAGCAGTTCTTC. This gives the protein CASIERGGRYNEQFF.